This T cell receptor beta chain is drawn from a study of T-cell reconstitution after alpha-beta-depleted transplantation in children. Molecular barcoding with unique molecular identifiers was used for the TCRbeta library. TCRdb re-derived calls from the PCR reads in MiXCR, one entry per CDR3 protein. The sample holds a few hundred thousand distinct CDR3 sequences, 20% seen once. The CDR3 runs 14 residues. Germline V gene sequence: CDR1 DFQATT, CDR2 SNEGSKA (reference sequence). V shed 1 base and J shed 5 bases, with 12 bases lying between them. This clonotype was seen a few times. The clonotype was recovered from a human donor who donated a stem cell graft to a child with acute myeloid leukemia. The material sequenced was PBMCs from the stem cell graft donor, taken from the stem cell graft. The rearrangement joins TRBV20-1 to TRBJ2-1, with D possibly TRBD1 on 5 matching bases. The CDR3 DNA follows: TGCAGTGCTAGAGGCGCGGACAATAACAATGAGCAGTTCTTC. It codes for CSARGADNNNEQFF.